These T cell receptor beta chains were read from a single sample in a study of blood T cell repertoires in COVID-19. Profiling relied on immunoSEQ multiplex PCR, and the TCRdb table lists in-frame clones only, not all of them. Of over 80,000 clones listed, more than 75% were seen once; the top ten hold about a tenth. Sequences were obtained from peripheral blood. The receptors stem from a middle-aged man with acute or convalescent COVID-19. Both conserved end residues are part of each CDR3. The order of the fields is V gene, clone size, J gene, D gene, CDR3 DNA, CDR3 protein. The D gene is left open where the match is weak. Part of the rows lack a size; the others show once, few, many or a class for expanded clones.

V gene: TRBV19
clone size: .
J gene: TRBJ1-2
D gene: TRBD1
CDR3 DNA: TGTGCCAGTAGTAGCGCGGGCAGGGGGGACTATGGCTACACCTTC
CDR3 protein: CASSSAGRGDYGYTF

V gene: TRBV5-1
clone size: .
J gene: TRBJ1-2
D gene: .
CDR3 DNA: TGCGCCAGCAGCTTGACGGGACACGCTCAGCAAGAATATGGCTACACCTTC
CDR3 protein: CASSLTGHAQQEYGYTF

V gene: TRBV2
clone size: .
J gene: TRBJ1-6
D gene: TRBD1
CDR3 DNA: TGTGCCAGCAGTGAAATTGGGACAGGAATCTATAATTCACCCCTCCACTTT
CDR3 protein: CASSEIGTGIYNSPLHF

V gene: TRBV2
clone size: .
J gene: TRBJ2-3
D gene: .
CDR3 DNA: TGTGCCAGCAGTCAAGACGGAGCTAGCACAGATACGCAGTATTTT
CDR3 protein: CASSQDGASTDTQYF

V gene: TRBV6-4
clone size: medium-sized
J gene: TRBJ1-4
D gene: TRBD1
CDR3 DNA: TGTGCCAGCAGTTTATGGACAGGGGATGAAAAACTGTTTTTT
CDR3 protein: CASSLWTGDEKLFF

V gene: TRBV5-4
clone size: once
J gene: TRBJ2-7
D gene: .
CDR3 DNA: TGTGCCAGCAGCTCGGGTGCGGGCGAGCAGTACTTC
CDR3 protein: CASSSGAGEQYF

V gene: TRBV7-9
clone size: .
J gene: TRBJ2-7
D gene: TRBD1
CDR3 DNA: TGTGCCAGCAGCTTGACAGGGCTTCACTACGAGCAGTACTTC
CDR3 protein: CASSLTGLHYEQYF

V gene: TRBV5-1
clone size: .
J gene: TRBJ2-2
D gene: .
CDR3 DNA: TGCGCCAGCAGCTTGGACGGGATAGGCACCGGGGAGCTGTTTTTT
CDR3 protein: CASSLDGIGTGELFF

V gene: TRBV6-5
clone size: .
J gene: TRBJ2-6
D gene: .
CDR3 DNA: TGTGCCAGCAGTTATGCAGGGGACTCTGGGGCCAACGTCCTGACTTTC
CDR3 protein: CASSYAGDSGANVLTF

V gene: TRBV6-5
clone size: .
J gene: TRBJ1-3
D gene: .
CDR3 DNA: TGTGCCAGCAGACGAGACAGCTCTGGAAACACCATATATTTT
CDR3 protein: CASRRDSSGNTIYF

V gene: TRBV11-2
clone size: .
J gene: TRBJ1-4
D gene: .
CDR3 DNA: TGTGCCAGCAGCGGCACACAAGGAACAGGGGAAAAACTGTTTTTT
CDR3 protein: CASSGTQGTGEKLFF

V gene: TRBV6-5
clone size: .
J gene: TRBJ1-5
D gene: .
CDR3 DNA: TGTGCCAGCAGTTACTCGAGGGATCAGCCCCAGCATTTT
CDR3 protein: CASSYSRDQPQHF

V gene: TRBV5-1
clone size: .
J gene: TRBJ2-2
D gene: .
CDR3 DNA: TGCGCCAGCAGCTCAGCTCCCAGGGGGAACACCGGGGAGCTGTTTTTT
CDR3 protein: CASSSAPRGNTGELFF

V gene: TRBV15
clone size: .
J gene: TRBJ2-5
D gene: TRBD2
CDR3 DNA: TGTGCCACCAGCAGAGGGGTCGGGAACGGGAGGGCCTCTGAGACCCAGTACTTC
CDR3 protein: CATSRGVGNGRASETQYF

V gene: TRBV7-9
clone size: .
J gene: TRBJ1-5
D gene: .
CDR3 DNA: TGTGCCAGCAGCTCCTCGGCGGTGGGCAATCAGCCCCAGCATTTT
CDR3 protein: CASSSSAVGNQPQHF

V gene: TRBV10-3
clone size: .
J gene: TRBJ1-3
D gene: .
CDR3 DNA: TGTGCCATCAGTGAACAGCAGGTTGGAAACACCATATATTTT
CDR3 protein: CAISEQQVGNTIYF

V gene: TRBV6-4
clone size: .
J gene: TRBJ1-1
D gene: .
CDR3 DNA: TGTGCCAGCAGTGACCCAGATCTGGACACTGAAGCTTTCTTT
CDR3 protein: CASSDPDLDTEAFF

V gene: TRBV5-1
clone size: .
J gene: TRBJ2-1
D gene: TRBD2
CDR3 DNA: TGCGCCAGCAGCTTGCTAGCGGGAGTAGGTCTCAATGAGCAGTTCTTC
CDR3 protein: CASSLLAGVGLNEQFF

V gene: TRBV11-2
clone size: .
J gene: TRBJ2-1
D gene: TRBD2
CDR3 DNA: TGTGCCAGCAGCGGCTCCGGGAGGGATATAAGGGATGAGCAGTTCTTC
CDR3 protein: CASSGSGRDIRDEQFF

V gene: TRBV4-2
clone size: .
J gene: TRBJ1-5
D gene: TRBD1
CDR3 DNA: TGTGCCAGCAGCCAATTCGGACAGGGCAATCAGCCCCAGCATTTT
CDR3 protein: CASSQFGQGNQPQHF

V gene: TRBV27
clone size: .
J gene: TRBJ1-2
D gene: .
CDR3 DNA: TGTGCCAGCAGTTTTAGGGGGAACTATGGCTACACCTTC
CDR3 protein: CASSFRGNYGYTF

V gene: TRBV2
clone size: once
J gene: TRBJ1-4
D gene: .
CDR3 DNA: TGTGCCAGCAGTGATTCGGGGGAAAAACTGTTTTTT
CDR3 protein: CASSDSGEKLFF

V gene: TRBV3-1/TRBV3-2
clone size: .
J gene: TRBJ2-1
D gene: .
CDR3 DNA: TGTGCCAGCAGCCAAGTACGAAGGACCGTTGGAGGCAATGAGCAGTTCTTC
CDR3 protein: CASSQVRRTVGGNEQFF

V gene: TRBV10-1
clone size: .
J gene: TRBJ2-7
D gene: TRBD2
CDR3 DNA: TGCGCCAGCAGCCACGGACTAGCGGGAGTCTATGAGCAGTACTTC
CDR3 protein: CASSHGLAGVYEQYF

V gene: TRBV6-5
clone size: .
J gene: TRBJ1-5
D gene: .
CDR3 DNA: TGTGCCAGCAGCAGGGGAGAGGGGGTTGGACAGCCCCAGCATTTT
CDR3 protein: CASSRGEGVGQPQHF

V gene: TRBV5-1
clone size: .
J gene: TRBJ1-1
D gene: .
CDR3 DNA: TGCGCCAGCAGCTTGGAGGGGTCGCAGAACACTGAAGCTTTCTTT
CDR3 protein: CASSLEGSQNTEAFF

V gene: TRBV4-2
clone size: .
J gene: TRBJ1-2
D gene: .
CDR3 DNA: TGTGCCAGCAGCCAAGATAACAGGGCTGACTATGGCTACACCTTC
CDR3 protein: CASSQDNRADYGYTF

V gene: TRBV19
clone size: .
J gene: TRBJ2-2
D gene: TRBD1
CDR3 DNA: TGTGCCAGTAGTATAGATGGGACAGGCGCCGGGGAGCTGTTTTTT
CDR3 protein: CASSIDGTGAGELFF

V gene: TRBV2
clone size: .
J gene: TRBJ1-5
D gene: .
CDR3 DNA: TGTGCCAGCAGCCAACAGGGCAATCAGCCCCAGCATTTT
CDR3 protein: CASSQQGNQPQHF